The 10 T cell receptor beta chains below come from one sample, sequenced in a study of blood T cells in healthy people across ages (dated by TCRdb to the mid-2010s). The receptor library was made with 5' RACE. This sample was sequenced with an Illumina HiSeq 2500. A second 7 to 11 cycle PCR used a sample-barcoded 5' primer and a J-beta primer mix. TCRdb trimmed public reads at Q25 via fastp, called clones via MiXCR and kept in-frame beta chains. Rows merge per CDR3 protein into single entries with the most common DNA and genes. The sample contains around 870,000 distinct CDR3 sequences, roughly 26% of them found a single time. The ten most abundant clones make up approximately 15% of the sample. The sample comprised blood. These receptors were obtained from a woman aged 80 or over in good health.

This clonotype has a handful of counts. J is TRBJ1-1 and V is TRBV6-6; maybe TRBD1 (5 bases). Germline CDR1 reads MNHNY; CDR2 reads SVGAGI (reference sequence). V dropped 10 bases and J dropped 0 bases, with 12 bases sitting between them. This CDR3 comprises 13 residues. The DNA of the CDR3 is TGTGCCACCGTGGGACGGCTGAACACTGAAGCTTTCTTT. It yields the protein CATVGRLNTEAFF.

At least ten counts were recorded for this clonotype. V and J are TRBV20-1 and TRBJ2-7; 11 nucleotides line up with TRBD2. Germline assignment: CDR1 DFQATT and CDR2 SNEGSKA (reference sequence). With V trimmed by 5 bases and J by 1 base, 4 bases remained unmatched. This CDR3 is 14 amino acids long. The CDR3 DNA is TGCAGTGCTCGAACTAGCGGGGGTTCCTACGAGCAGTACTTC. Protein: CSARTSGGSYEQYF.

In its sample, this clonotype was seen a few times. The chain uses TRBV28 and TRBJ1-5; D is unclear. The CDR3 runs 16 residues. V lost 1 base to trimming and J lost 1 base, with 11 bases between them. The germline V gene has CDR1 MDHEN and CDR2 SYDVKM. CDR3 sequence reads: CASSLSRVGSNQPQHF. In DNA, the CDR3 is TGTGCCAGCAGTTTATCACGGGTGGGAAGCAATCAGCCCCAGCATTTT.

This clonotype was counted many times. The J gene is TRBJ2-7, the V gene TRBV5-4; 9 nucleotides line up with TRBD1. The CDR3 length is 14 residues. Trimming removed 4 bases from V and 10 bases from J; junction bases left unmatched: 12. Germline CDR1 reads SGHNT; CDR2 reads YYREEE (reference sequence). In DNA, the CDR3 is TGTGCCAGCAGCCCGGGACAGGGAAATGGGGTTCAGTACTTC. Translated: CASSPGQGNGVQYF.

This clonotype has ten or more counts. CDR3 protein: CASSYLHSYEQYF. In DNA form, the CDR3 reads TGTGCCAGCAGTTACCTACACTCCTACGAGCAGTACTTC. This sequence joins TRBV6-2 or TRBV6-3 and TRBJ2-7; D is ambiguous. V was cut by 2 bases and J by 0 bases, with 5 bases left in between. Germline V lookup: CDR1 MNHEY, CDR2 SVGEGT. The CDR3 extends over 13 amino acids.

This clonotype was observed a single time. This chain uses TRBV18 with TRBJ1-5, with D possibly being TRBD1 (6 bases). Trimming removed 3 bases from V and 3 bases from J, with 21 bases in between. There are 18 residues in the CDR3. Germline CDR1 is KGHSH and CDR2 is LQKENI. In DNA form, the CDR3 reads TGTGCCAGCTCACCTTGGGAATTCGCGGACAGCTCCAATCAGCCCCAGCATTTT. It codes for CASSPWEFADSSNQPQHF.

This clonotype was recorded at least ten times. The rearrangement uses TRBV20-1 and TRBJ1-2; 9 bases match TRBD1. The germline gives CDR1 DFQATT, CDR2 SNEGSKA (reference sequence). V dropped 0 bases and J dropped 2; count of bases not matched to a gene: 1. The CDR3 extends over 14 amino acids. CDR3 region: CSAREGTGNYGYTF. The DNA of the CDR3 is TGCAGTGCTAGAGAAGGGACAGGGAACTATGGCTACACCTTC.

In regard to this clonotype: A read error may produce the germline difference seen at one junction end. The rearrangement uses TRBV7-2 and TRBJ2-1; 14 nucleotides agree with TRBD2. The CDR3 is 17 amino acids. Germline V gene data show CDR1 as SGHTA and CDR2 as FQGNSA. The CDR3 protein is CAGSLDGTSGGWGEQFF. The CDR3 bases are TGTGCCGGCAGCTTAGATGGGACTAGCGGGGGATGGGGTGAGCAGTTCTTC.

This clonotype was counted many times. V gene TRBV9 combines with J gene TRBJ1-2; unclear D gene. The CDR3 is made up of 16 amino acids. CDR1 and CDR2 (germline): SGDLS, YYNGEE. The V and J ends lost 4 bases and 8 bases respectively, with 24 bases between them. CDR3 sequence reads: CASSQSTTTTKGGYTF. The CDR3 DNA follows: TGTGCCAGCAGCCAGAGCACCACGACGACGAAGGGAGGCTACACCTTC.

The table lists this clonotype with many counts. V usage is TRBV6-4 and J usage is TRBJ1-2, with 8 bases that match TRBD1. Per germline, CDR1 MRHNA and CDR2 SNTAGT. V lost 0 bases, J lost 5 bases, and 5 bases stayed unmatched. The CDR3 covers 15 residues. CDR3 in DNA: TGTGCCAGCAGTGACTCTTCAGGGGGCCGGTATGGCTACACCTTC. Translation gives CASSDSSGGRYGYTF.